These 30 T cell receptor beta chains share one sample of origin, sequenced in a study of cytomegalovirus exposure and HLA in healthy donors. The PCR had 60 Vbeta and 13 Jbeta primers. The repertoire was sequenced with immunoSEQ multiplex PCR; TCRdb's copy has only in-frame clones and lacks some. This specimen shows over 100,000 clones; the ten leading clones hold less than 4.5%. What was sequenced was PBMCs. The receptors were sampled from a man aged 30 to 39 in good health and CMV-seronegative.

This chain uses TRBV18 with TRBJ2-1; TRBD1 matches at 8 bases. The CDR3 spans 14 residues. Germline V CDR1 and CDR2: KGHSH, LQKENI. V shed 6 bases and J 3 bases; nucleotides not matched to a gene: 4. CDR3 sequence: CASSLQGGYNEQFF. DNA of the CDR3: TGTGCCAGCTCTCTACAGGGGGGCTACAATGAGCAGTTCTTC.

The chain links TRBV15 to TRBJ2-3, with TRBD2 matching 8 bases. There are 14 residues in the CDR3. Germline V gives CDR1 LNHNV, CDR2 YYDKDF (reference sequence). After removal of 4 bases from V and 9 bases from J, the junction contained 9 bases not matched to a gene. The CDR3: CATSKSGGTATQYF. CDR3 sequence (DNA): TGTGCCACCAGCAAAAGCGGGGGTACAGCCACGCAGTATTTT.

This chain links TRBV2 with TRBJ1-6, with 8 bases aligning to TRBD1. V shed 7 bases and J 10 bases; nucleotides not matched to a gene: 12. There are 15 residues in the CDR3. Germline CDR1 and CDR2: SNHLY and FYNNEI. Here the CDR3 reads CASTKGQGDKSPLHF. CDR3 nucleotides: TGTGCCAGCACAAAAGGACAGGGAGACAAGTCACCCCTCCACTTT.

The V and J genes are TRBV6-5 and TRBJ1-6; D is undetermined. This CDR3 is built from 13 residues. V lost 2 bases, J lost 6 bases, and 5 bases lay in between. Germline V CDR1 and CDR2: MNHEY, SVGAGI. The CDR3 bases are TGTGCCAGCAGTTACGAGGGTAATTCACCCCTCCACTTT. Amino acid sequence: CASSYEGNSPLHF.

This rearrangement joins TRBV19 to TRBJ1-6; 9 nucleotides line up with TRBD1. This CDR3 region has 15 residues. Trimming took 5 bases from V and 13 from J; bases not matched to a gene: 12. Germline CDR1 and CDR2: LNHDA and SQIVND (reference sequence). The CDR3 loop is CASSDSGQGRSPLHF. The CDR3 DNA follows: TGTGCCAGTAGTGACTCCGGACAGGGGAGATCGCCCCTCCACTTT.

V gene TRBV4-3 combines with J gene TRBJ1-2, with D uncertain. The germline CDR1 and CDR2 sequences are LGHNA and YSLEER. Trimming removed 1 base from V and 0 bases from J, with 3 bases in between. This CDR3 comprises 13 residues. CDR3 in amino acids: CASSQGANYGYTF. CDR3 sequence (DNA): TGCGCCAGCAGCCAAGGCGCTAACTATGGCTACACCTTC.

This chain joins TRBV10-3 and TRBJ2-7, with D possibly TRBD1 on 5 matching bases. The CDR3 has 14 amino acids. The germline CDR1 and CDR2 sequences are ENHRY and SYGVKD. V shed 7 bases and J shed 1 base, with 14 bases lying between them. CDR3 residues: CAITPTASSYEQYF. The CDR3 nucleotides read TGTGCCATCACTCCGACAGCATCATCCTACGAGCAGTACTTC.

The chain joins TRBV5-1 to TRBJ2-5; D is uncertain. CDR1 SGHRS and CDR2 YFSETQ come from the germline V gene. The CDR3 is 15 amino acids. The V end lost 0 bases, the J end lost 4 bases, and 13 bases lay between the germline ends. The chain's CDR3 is CASSLVRSTGETQYF. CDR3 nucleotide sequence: TGCGCCAGCAGCTTGGTTCGGTCCACGGGAGAGACCCAGTACTTC.

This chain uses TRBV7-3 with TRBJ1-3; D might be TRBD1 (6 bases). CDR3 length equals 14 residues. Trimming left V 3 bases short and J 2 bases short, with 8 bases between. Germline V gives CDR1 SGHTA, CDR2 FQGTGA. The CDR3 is CASSLTGPGNTIYF. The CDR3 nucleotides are TGTGCCAGCAGCTTGACAGGTCCTGGAAACACCATATATTTT. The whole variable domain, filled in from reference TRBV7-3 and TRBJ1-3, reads GAGVSQTPSNKVTEKGKYVELRCDPISGHTALYWYRQSLGQGPEFLIYFQGTGAADDSGLPNDRFFAVRPEGSVSTLKIQRTERGDSAVYLCASSLTGPGNTIYFGEGSWLTVV.

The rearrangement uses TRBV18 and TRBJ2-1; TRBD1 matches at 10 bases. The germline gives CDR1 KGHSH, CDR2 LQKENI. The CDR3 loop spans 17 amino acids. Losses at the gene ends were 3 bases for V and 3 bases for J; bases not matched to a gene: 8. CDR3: CASSPRRGTGDYNEQFF. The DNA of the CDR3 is TGTGCCAGCTCACCTCGAAGAGGGACAGGGGACTACAATGAGCAGTTCTTC. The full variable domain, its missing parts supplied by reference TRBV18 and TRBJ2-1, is NAGVMQNPRHLVRRRGQEARLRCSPMKGHSHVYWYRQLPEEGLKFMVYLQKENIIDESGMPKERFSAEFPKEGPSILRIQQVVRGDSAAYFCASSPRRGTGDYNEQFFGPGTRLTVL.

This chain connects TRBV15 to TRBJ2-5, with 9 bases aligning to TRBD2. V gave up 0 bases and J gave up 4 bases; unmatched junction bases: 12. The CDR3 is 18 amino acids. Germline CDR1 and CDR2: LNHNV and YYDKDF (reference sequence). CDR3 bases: TGTGCCACCAGCAGAGATCGCGCCAGCGGGGGGCCGGGAGAGACCCAGTACTTC. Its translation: CATSRDRASGGPGETQYF.

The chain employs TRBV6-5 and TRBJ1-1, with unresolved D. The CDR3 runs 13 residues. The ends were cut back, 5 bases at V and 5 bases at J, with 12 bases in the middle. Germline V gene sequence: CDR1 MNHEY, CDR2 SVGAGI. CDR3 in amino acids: CASSTASRTEAFF. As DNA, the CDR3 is TGTGCCAGCAGTACCGCCTCGAGGACTGAAGCTTTCTTT.

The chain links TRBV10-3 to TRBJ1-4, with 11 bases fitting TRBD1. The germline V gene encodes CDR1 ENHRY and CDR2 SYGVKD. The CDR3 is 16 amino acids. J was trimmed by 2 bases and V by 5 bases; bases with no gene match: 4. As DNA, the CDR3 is TGTGCCATCAGTCCCGGGACAGGGGGGACTAATGAAAAACTGTTTTTT. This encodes CAISPGTGGTNEKLFF.

The CDR3 sequence: CASTPHGNTIYF. In DNA, the CDR3 is TGTGCCAGCACCCCCCATGGAAACACCATATATTTT. The rearrangement links TRBV2 to TRBJ1-3; D unclear. The CDR3 has 12 amino acids. CDR1 and CDR2 (germline): SNHLY, FYNNEI. Trimming removed 7 bases at V and 3 bases at J, with 7 bases between.

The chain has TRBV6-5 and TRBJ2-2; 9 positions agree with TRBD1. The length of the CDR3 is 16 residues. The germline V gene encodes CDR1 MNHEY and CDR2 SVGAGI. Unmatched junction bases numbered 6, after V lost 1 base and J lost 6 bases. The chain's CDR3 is CASSYLGTGNPGELFF. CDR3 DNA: TGTGCCAGCAGTTACTTAGGGACAGGGAATCCCGGGGAGCTGTTTTTT.

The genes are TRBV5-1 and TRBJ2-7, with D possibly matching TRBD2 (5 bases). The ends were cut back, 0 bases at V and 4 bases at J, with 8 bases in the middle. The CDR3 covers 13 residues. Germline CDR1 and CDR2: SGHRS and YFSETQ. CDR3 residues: CASSLVGEYEQYF. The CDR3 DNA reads TGCGCCAGCAGCTTGGTGGGAGAGTACGAGCAGTACTTC.

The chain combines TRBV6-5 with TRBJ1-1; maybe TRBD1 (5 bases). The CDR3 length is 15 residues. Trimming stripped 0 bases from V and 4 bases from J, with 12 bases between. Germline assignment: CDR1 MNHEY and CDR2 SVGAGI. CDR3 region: CASSYSLGTSTEAFF. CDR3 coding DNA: TGTGCCAGCAGTTACTCCCTCGGGACTAGCACTGAAGCTTTCTTT.

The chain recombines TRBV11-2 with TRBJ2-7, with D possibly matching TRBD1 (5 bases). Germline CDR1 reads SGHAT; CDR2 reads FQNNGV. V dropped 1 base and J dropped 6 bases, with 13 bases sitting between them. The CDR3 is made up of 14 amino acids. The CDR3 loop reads CASSLAGREGEQYF. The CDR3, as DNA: TGTGCCAGCAGCTTAGCCGGCAGGGAAGGCGAGCAGTACTTC.

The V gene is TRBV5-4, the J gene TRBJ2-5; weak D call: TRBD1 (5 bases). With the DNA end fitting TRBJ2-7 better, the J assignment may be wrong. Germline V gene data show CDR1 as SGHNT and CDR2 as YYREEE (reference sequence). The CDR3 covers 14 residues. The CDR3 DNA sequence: TGTGCCAGCAGCTTGGGGCAGGGAACCGACGAGCAGTACTTC. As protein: CASSLGQGTDEQYF.

The CDR3 region has the DNA TGTGCCAGCAGGGAAGGACAGGGTGGTCAGCCCCAGCATTTT. It is translated as CASREGQGGQPQHF. This rearrangement joins TRBV28 to TRBJ1-5, with 8 bases fitting TRBD1. This CDR3 region has 14 residues. Germline CDR1 reads MDHEN; CDR2 reads SYDVKM. Trimming cost V 6 bases and J 6 bases; bases outside gene matches: 7.

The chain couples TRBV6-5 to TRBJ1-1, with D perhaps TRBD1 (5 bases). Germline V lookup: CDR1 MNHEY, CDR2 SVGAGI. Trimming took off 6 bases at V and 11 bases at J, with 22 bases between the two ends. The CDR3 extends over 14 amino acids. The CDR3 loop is CASRKPGGIDKAFF. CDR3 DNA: TGTGCCAGCAGGAAGCCCGGGGGGATTGATAAGGCTTTCTTT.

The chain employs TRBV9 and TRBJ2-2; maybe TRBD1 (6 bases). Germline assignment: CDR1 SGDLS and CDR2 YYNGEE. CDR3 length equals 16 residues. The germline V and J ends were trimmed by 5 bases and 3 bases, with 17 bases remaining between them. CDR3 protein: CASSHSQGYYTGELFF. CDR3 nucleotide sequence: TGTGCCAGCAGTCATAGTCAGGGGTACTACACCGGGGAGCTGTTTTTT.

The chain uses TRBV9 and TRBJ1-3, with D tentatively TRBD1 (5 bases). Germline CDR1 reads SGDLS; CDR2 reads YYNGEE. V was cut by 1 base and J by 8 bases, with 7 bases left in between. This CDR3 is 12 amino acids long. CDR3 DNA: TGTGCCAGCAGCGTACAGGGTGACACCATATATTTT. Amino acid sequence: CASSVQGDTIYF.

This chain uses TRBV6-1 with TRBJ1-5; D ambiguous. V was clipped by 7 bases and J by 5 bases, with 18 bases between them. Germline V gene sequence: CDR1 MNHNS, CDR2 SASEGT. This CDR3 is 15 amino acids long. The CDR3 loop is CASTPSWPGDQPQHF. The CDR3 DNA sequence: TGTGCCAGCACCCCCTCTTGGCCGGGAGATCAGCCCCAGCATTTT.

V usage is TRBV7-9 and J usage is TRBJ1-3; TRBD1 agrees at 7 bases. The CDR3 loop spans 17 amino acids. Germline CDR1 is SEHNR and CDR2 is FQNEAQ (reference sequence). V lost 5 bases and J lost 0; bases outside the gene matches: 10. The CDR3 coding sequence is TGTGCCAGCAGCGCAATTTTAACAGGGGTCTCTGGAAACACCATATATTTT. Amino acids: CASSAILTGVSGNTIYF.

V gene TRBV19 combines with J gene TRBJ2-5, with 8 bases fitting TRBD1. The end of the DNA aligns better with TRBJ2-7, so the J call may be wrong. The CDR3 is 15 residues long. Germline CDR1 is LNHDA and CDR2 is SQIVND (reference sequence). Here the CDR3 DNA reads TGTGCCAGTAGTCTTACGGTACAGGGGGCCTACGAGCAGTACTTC. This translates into CASSLTVQGAYEQYF.

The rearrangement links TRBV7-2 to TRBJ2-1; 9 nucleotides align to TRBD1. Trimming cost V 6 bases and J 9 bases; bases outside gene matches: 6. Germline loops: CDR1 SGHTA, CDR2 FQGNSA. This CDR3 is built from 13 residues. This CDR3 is CASSRDRVSEQFF. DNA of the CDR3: TGTGCCAGCAGTCGGGACAGGGTGTCTGAGCAGTTCTTC.

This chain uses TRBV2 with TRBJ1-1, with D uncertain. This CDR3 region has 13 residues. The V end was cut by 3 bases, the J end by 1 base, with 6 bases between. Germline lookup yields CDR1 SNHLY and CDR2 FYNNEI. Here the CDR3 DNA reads TGTGCCAGCAGTGAGGTCAGGAACACTGAAGCTTTCTTT. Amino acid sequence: CASSEVRNTEAFF.

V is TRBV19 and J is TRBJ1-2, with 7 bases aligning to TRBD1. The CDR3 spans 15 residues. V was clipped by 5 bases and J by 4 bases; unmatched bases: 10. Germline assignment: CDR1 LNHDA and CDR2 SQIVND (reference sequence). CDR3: CASSPLGQATYGYTF. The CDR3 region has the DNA TGTGCCAGTAGTCCTCTCGGACAGGCGACCTATGGCTACACCTTC. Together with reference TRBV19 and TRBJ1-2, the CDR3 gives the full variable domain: DGGITQSPKYLFRKEGQNVTLSCEQNLNHDAMYWYRQDPGQGLRLIYYSQIVNDFQKGDIAEGYSVSREKKESFPLTVTSAQKNPTAFYLCASSPLGQATYGYTFGSGTRLTVV.

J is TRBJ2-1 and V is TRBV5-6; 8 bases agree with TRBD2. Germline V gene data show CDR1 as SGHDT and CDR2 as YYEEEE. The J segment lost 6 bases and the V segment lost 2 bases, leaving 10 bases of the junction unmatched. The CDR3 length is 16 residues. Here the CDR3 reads CASSLDSGAPRNEQFF. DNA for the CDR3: TGTGCCAGCAGCTTAGATAGCGGGGCGCCCCGCAATGAGCAGTTCTTC.